This TCR beta chain is drawn from a study of blood T cell repertoires in COVID-19. Study-level background: Collection of acute and convalescent COVID-19 samples took place in the United States, Italy and Spain. The analysed material was cDNA or gDNA that came from T cells, B-cell-depleted T cells, or PBMCs.

CDR1 and CDR2 (germline): MDHEN, SYDVKM. The CDR3 is 13 residues long. The V gene lost 6 bases and the J gene lost 0 bases, with 8 bases spanning the gap. Measured with immunoSEQ multiplex PCR; TCRdb has only the in-frame clones, and not every one. The data contain about 120,000 clones, roughly 80% of them singletons. The V call is TRBV28, the J call TRBJ1-1, with D perhaps TRBD1 (5 bases). Sequencing was performed on peripheral blood. The origin of this receptor is a man aged 70-80 years with acute or convalescent COVID-19. Here the CDR3 reads CASRRDLNTEAFF. DNA of the CDR3: TGTGCCAGCAGGCGGGACCTGAACACTGAAGCTTTCTTT. Variable domain in full (rest from reference TRBV28 and TRBJ1-1): DVKVTQSSRYLVKRTGEKVFLECVQDMDHENMFWYRQDPGLGLRLIYFSYDVKMKEKGDIPEGYSVSREKKERFSLILESASTNQTSMYLCASRRDLNTEAFFGQGTRLTVV.